These T cell receptor beta chains were read from a single sample in a study of blood T cells in healthy people across ages. TCRdb re-called the 5' RACE reads through MiXCR, storing one row per CDR3 protein. The table lists hundreds of thousands of distinct CDR3 sequences, approximately 59% of them singletons, with 30% to 40% in the top ten. The sequencing input was blood. The receptors were sampled from a man aged 55 to 69 in good health. Each CDR3 is given with its conserved first and last residue. A D gene is named only where the DNA matches it firmly. Some rows have no size entry. The others give once, few or many, or a class for an expanded clone.

v_gene,abundance,j_gene,d_gene,CDR3nt,CDR3aa
TRBV5-1,-,TRBJ1-2,-,TGCGCCAGCAGCCAACGGGCCAATAATAACTATGGCTACACCTTC,CASSQRANNNYGYTF
TRBV7-8,few,TRBJ2-4,-,TGTGCCAGCAGCTCAACCGAGGGTAACATTCAGTACTTC,CASSSTEGNIQYF
TRBV12-3/TRBV12-4,few,TRBJ1-1,TRBD1,TGTGCCAGCAGTACTACAGGGGGCAGGACCGAAGCTTTCTTT,CASSTTGGRTEAFF
TRBV20-1,few,TRBJ1-5,-,TGCAGTGCTAGATGGGGGGATCAGCCCCAGCATTTT,CSARWGDQPQHF
TRBV2,-,TRBJ2-2,-,TGTGCCAGCAGTGAAAGGGGAATCGGGGAGCTGTTTTTT,CASSERGIGELFF
TRBV4-1,few,TRBJ2-3,-,TGCGCCAGCAGCCAAGGACCGATAGCCCCAGATACGCAGTATTTT,CASSQGPIAPDTQYF
TRBV20-1,-,TRBJ2-3,TRBD2,TGCAGTGCTTATATAGCGGGGGGCACAGATACGCAGTATTTT,CSAYIAGGTDTQYF
TRBV3-1,-,TRBJ2-3,TRBD2,TGTGCCAGCAGCCCGGGACTAGCGGGGGGCTATACGCAGTATTTT,CASSPGLAGGYTQYF
TRBV20-1,-,TRBJ2-2,TRBD1,TGCAGTGCTAGACGAATCGCCGGGACAGGGGTCGGGACCGGGGAGCTGTTTTTT,CSARRIAGTGVGTGELFF
TRBV29-1,-,TRBJ2-5,TRBD1,TGCAGCGTTGAGTTATACGGGACAGGGGGCGAAGAGACCCAGTACTTC,CSVELYGTGGEETQYF
TRBV11-1,-,TRBJ2-5,TRBD2,TGTGCCAGCACACTAGAGGGGAGGGCCCAAGAGACCCAGTACTTC,CASTLEGRAQETQYF
TRBV12-3/TRBV12-4,-,TRBJ2-5,TRBD1,TGTGCCAGCAGTTTAGACTTCGGGACAGGGACCTCCCAAGAGACCCAGTACTTC,CASSLDFGTGTSQETQYF
TRBV5-4,-,TRBJ2-1,TRBD2,TGTGCCAGCAGCTTGGGCGGACTAGCGGGAACCAATGGGCAGTTCTTC,CASSLGGLAGTNGQFF
TRBV9,-,TRBJ2-5,-,TGTGCCAGCAGCGTAGCCCGAGGGGGGGAGACCCAGTACTTC,CASSVARGGETQYF
TRBV7-2,few,TRBJ2-2,-,TGTGCCAGCAGCTTAGGAGTGGCCGGGGAGCTGTTTTTT,CASSLGVAGELFF
TRBV5-1,-,TRBJ2-2,TRBD2,TGCGCCAGCAGCTTGGAGGTCAGCGGGGGCACCGGGGAGCTGTTTTTT,CASSLEVSGGTGELFF
TRBV6-5,-,TRBJ1-1,-,TGTGCCAGCAACACACCGGGACAGAACACTGAAGCTTTCTTT,CASNTPGQNTEAFF
TRBV20-1,-,TRBJ2-2,-,TGCAGTGCTAGAGATCTAGGGACCACAAACACCGGGGAGCTGTTTTTT,CSARDLGTTNTGELFF
TRBV12-5,-,TRBJ2-7,TRBD1,TGTGCTAGTGGTTTGGTGTCATACCTAACAGGGGGCGGCGAGCAGTACTTC,CASGLVSYLTGGGEQYF
TRBV29-1,-,TRBJ2-3,-,TGCAGCGTTGATGAAGGGGCGCGGGATACGCAGTATTTT,CSVDEGARDTQYF
TRBV2,-,TRBJ2-7,TRBD2,TGTGCCAGCAGTGGCCTGGGACTAGCGGGGAAGCAGTACTTC,CASSGLGLAGKQYF
TRBV7-9,-,TRBJ2-6,TRBD1,TGTGCCAGCAGCGCACGGACAGGGGGCGCCTCAGGGGCCAACGTCCTGACTTTC,CASSARTGGASGANVLTF
TRBV9,-,TRBJ2-4,-,TGTGCCAGCAGCGTGTCGGGGGAAAACATTCAGTACTTC,CASSVSGENIQYF
TRBV20-1,once,TRBJ2-5,-,TGCAGTGCTAGTCGGCAGGACACACCTCAAGAGACCCAGTACTTC,CSASRQDTPQETQYF
TRBV12-3/TRBV12-4,-,TRBJ2-7,TRBD1,TGTGCCAGCAGGGGGGGACAGGTCGGCGAGCAGTACTTC,CASRGGQVGEQYF
TRBV20-1,-,TRBJ2-7,TRBD1,TGCAGTGCTTCCTCGACAGGGGTCACCTACGAGCAGTACTTC,CSASSTGVTYEQYF
TRBV12-3/TRBV12-4,few,TRBJ2-4,TRBD1,TGTGCCAGCAGTTTGGGGACAGTAGCCAAAAACATTCAGTACTTC,CASSLGTVAKNIQYF
TRBV4-2,-,TRBJ1-4,-,TGTGCCAGCAGCCCTGCCAGACAGTCAACTAATGAAAAACTGTTTTTT,CASSPARQSTNEKLFF
TRBV5-1,-,TRBJ1-2,-,TGCGCCAGCAGCGTCGACCGAGAAAACTATGGCTACACCTTC,CASSVDRENYGYTF
TRBV4-2,-,TRBJ2-1,TRBD2,TGTGCCAGCAGCCAAGATACCCCGGGACTAGCGGGGGTGAATGAGCAGTTCTTC,CASSQDTPGLAGVNEQFF
TRBV6-5,-,TRBJ2-7,TRBD2,TGTGCCAGCAGTTATTCCCGCGGGGGGGCTTTATACGAGCAGTACTTC,CASSYSRGGALYEQYF
TRBV20-1,few,TRBJ2-4,-,TGCAGTGCCCCGCACAGGGAAGGGGAGAACATTCAGTACTTC,CSAPHREGENIQYF
TRBV3-1,-,TRBJ2-3,TRBD2,TGTGCCAGCAGCCAAGATCCCGCGACTAGCGGCACAGATACGCAGTATTTT,CASSQDPATSGTDTQYF
TRBV7-2,-,TRBJ2-3,TRBD2,TGTGCCAGCAGCCTACTAGCGGGGGGGGTCACAGATACGCAGTATTTT,CASSLLAGGVTDTQYF
TRBV12-3/TRBV12-4,once,TRBJ1-2,-,TGTGCCAGCAGTTTAGTCCCCTTCTCCTCCTTGGAGAGCTACACCTTC,CASSLVPFSSLESYTF
TRBV5-1,-,TRBJ2-7,-,TGCGCCAGCACCCTTAGCCCCCGGGACGGATACGAGCAGTACTTC,CASTLSPRDGYEQYF
TRBV12-3/TRBV12-4,few,TRBJ1-2,-,TGTGCCAGCAGCCGGCGGGAGCGGGGTGGCTACACCTTC,CASSRRERGGYTF
TRBV20-1,few,TRBJ1-6,TRBD1,TGCAGTTGCCGGGACAGACTAGCGTCCTATAATTCACCCCTCCACTTT,CSCRDRLASYNSPLHF
TRBV6-1,-,TRBJ1-6,TRBD1,TGTGCCAGCAGTGAAGCTAGGACAGGGAATTCACCCCTCCACTTT,CASSEARTGNSPLHF
TRBV5-1,-,TRBJ2-2,-,TGCGCCAGCAGCATTGGTTTAGGATCCGGGGAGCTGTTTTTT,CASSIGLGSGELFF
TRBV7-9,-,TRBJ1-2,-,TGTGCCAGCACCAAGGCCAACTATGGCTACACCTTC,CASTKANYGYTF
TRBV4-1,-,TRBJ2-5,-,TGCGCCAGCAGCCAAGTAGTAGCGGCGGAGACCCAGTACTTC,CASSQVVAAETQYF
TRBV12-3/TRBV12-4,-,TRBJ2-3,TRBD2,TGTGCCAGCAGCTCACTAGCGGGGGTGCCAGATACGCAGTATTTT,CASSSLAGVPDTQYF
TRBV6-2/TRBV6-3,-,TRBJ2-1,-,TGTGCCAGCAGTCCCGCCGACAGGTTCTACAATGAGCAGTTCTTC,CASSPADRFYNEQFF
TRBV20-1,-,TRBJ1-1,TRBD1,TGCAGTGCTAGGTGGTCCGGGCAGGGGGACACTGAAGCTTTCTTT,CSARWSGQGDTEAFF
TRBV10-3,few,TRBJ2-3,TRBD2,TGTGCCATCAGTGAGTCGGCTAGCGGGATTCCAGCAGATACGCAGTATTTT,CAISESASGIPADTQYF
TRBV24-1,-,TRBJ2-1,-,TGTGCCACCAGTGATTTAGCCGGGACACCCTACAATGAGCAGTTCTTC,CATSDLAGTPYNEQFF
TRBV13,-,TRBJ2-7,TRBD2,TGTGCCAGCAGCCCTGGGATAGCGGGGGGGTACGAGCAGTACTTC,CASSPGIAGGYEQYF
TRBV16,-,TRBJ2-3,-,TGTGCCAGCAGCCACTCTAGCACAGATACGCAGTATTTT,CASSHSSTDTQYF
TRBV20-1,once,TRBJ2-5,-,TGCAGTGTTAACAACGCGGCCTTGGAGACCCAGTACTTC,CSVNNAALETQYF
TRBV6-2/TRBV6-3,-,TRBJ2-5,-,TGTGCCAGCAGTTATGCGGGGATCGGGGAGACCCAGTACTTC,CASSYAGIGETQYF
TRBV12-3/TRBV12-4,-,TRBJ2-3,-,TGTGCCAGCAGTTTAGTGGTTAAAGCAGATACGCAGTATTTT,CASSLVVKADTQYF
TRBV20-1,-,TRBJ2-7,TRBD1,TGCAGTGCTCTTACCTCCTGGGGACAGGGGGCTAACGAGCAGTACTTC,CSALTSWGQGANEQYF
TRBV20-1,-,TRBJ1-2,-,TGCAGTGCCGTTGCAGGGTACGACTATGGCTACACCTTC,CSAVAGYDYGYTF
TRBV5-4,few,TRBJ1-1,-,TGTGCCAGCAGCTTCGCAAACATGAACACTGAAGCTTTCTTT,CASSFANMNTEAFF
TRBV2,-,TRBJ1-1,-,TGTGCCAGCAGTGCAGGGGCTGAAGCTTTCTTT,CASSAGAEAFF
TRBV20-1,-,TRBJ2-1,TRBD1,TGCAGTGCTCGCGGGACAGGGGGTTACAATGAGCAGTTCTTC,CSARGTGGYNEQFF
TRBV5-1,-,TRBJ1-1,TRBD1,TGCGCCAGCAGCTTGGGACCAGGGGGCAGGACTGAAGCTTTCTTT,CASSLGPGGRTEAFF
TRBV29-1,-,TRBJ2-7,-,TGCAGCGTCCAGAACCCGAGGGGTTCCTACGAGCAGTACTTC,CSVQNPRGSYEQYF
TRBV5-1,-,TRBJ1-6,-,TGCGCCAGCAGCCTAGCCGGGGGATTTGATTCACCCCTCCACTTT,CASSLAGGFDSPLHF